This T cell receptor beta chain was obtained from a study of cytomegalovirus exposure and HLA in healthy donors. Whole-study results and caveats: Segments of the TCR beta V type were, in most cases, productive about 90% or about 30% of the time in an earlier analysis. Some TCR beta chains (around 180 of them) were listed as cytomegalovirus-associated. Accurate HLA-A and HLA-B prediction from TCR beta sequences was reported for most subjects.

Concerning this clone itself: Antigen specificity is unknown.

The PCR employed 60 Vbeta primers together with 13 Jbeta primers. TCRdb's copy holds only in-frame clones and misses some; the assay was immunoSEQ multiplex PCR. The sample has 130,000 to 150,000 clones; around 9.6% are singletons. J gave up 5 bases and V 5 bases, and 7 bases lay outside the gene matches. CDR1 and CDR2 (germline): SGHRS, YFSETQ. This CDR3 has 15 amino acids. This receptor was identified in a male donor in good health and CMV-seronegative. This chain connects TRBV5-1 to TRBJ2-2; 9 bases line up with TRBD2. Sequenced sample: PBMCs. Written as DNA, the CDR3 is TGCGCCAGCAGGGTAGCGGGAGTGGCTACCGGGGAGCTGTTTTTT. This translates into CASRVAGVATGELFF.